This T cell receptor beta chain was obtained from a study of brain T cells in children with intractable seizures. General study results and limits: Patients' HCMV serostatus was unknown; virus specificity rests on CDR3 similarity alone. Pre-surgery blood may have been undersampled, hiding some clones.

Repertoires were generated with immunoSEQ multiplex PCR, while TCRdb's copy carries only in-frame clones and drops some. The sample carries hundreds of thousands of clones, 93% recorded once. Worth noting for this clone: Antigen: not known.

The CDR3 extends over 15 amino acids. Germline CDR1 and CDR2: LNHDA and SQIVND (reference sequence). The germline V and J ends were trimmed by 0 bases and 5 bases, with 11 bases remaining between them. Time point meaning: blood from clinic visit 5 months post-surgery; TSC patient then seizure free. The sequenced cases were selected for having the highest brain T cell transcript signatures. The sample consisted of peripheral blood, taken approximately 5 months after surgery. The sequence was collected from a boy in the first two years of life with tuberous sclerosis and intractable seizures. The chain joins TRBV19 to TRBJ1-5, with unresolved D. CDR3: CASSIDSRTHQPQHF. DNA of the CDR3: TGTGCCAGTAGTATAGATTCCAGGACCCATCAGCCCCAGCATTTT.